The rows below give T cell receptor beta chains drawn from one sample of a study of cytomegalovirus exposure and HLA in healthy donors. Some clones are missing from TCRdb's copy, which holds only in-frame ones; the method was immunoSEQ multiplex PCR. The table lists about 160,000 clones, roughly four fifths of them singletons, with approximately 12% in the top ten. The sample comprised PBMCs. All receptors derive from a man aged 50-60 years in good health and CMV-seropositive. The CDR3 runs from the conserved cysteine through the conserved F or W. D genes are given only for firm matches. Clone sizes are given selectively: once, few, many, or a class where the clone is expanded.

J: TRBJ1-5
size: .
D: .
V: TRBV7-2
CDR3: CASSFEGGVGNQPQHF
DNA: TGTGCCAGCAGCTTTGAAGGGGGAGTCGGTAATCAGCCCCAGCATTTT

J: TRBJ2-3
size: .
D: TRBD2
V: TRBV30
CDR3: CAWGLAGLTDTQYF
DNA: TGTGCCTGGGGACTAGCGGGCCTCACAGATACGCAGTATTTT

J: TRBJ1-3
size: .
D: .
V: TRBV7-3
CDR3: CASSFSAGNTIYF
DNA: TGTGCCAGCAGCTTTTCTGCTGGAAACACCATATATTTT

J: TRBJ1-1
size: .
D: TRBD1
V: TRBV7-6
CDR3: CASSLQTGLNTEAFF
DNA: TGTGCCAGCAGCCTTCAGACAGGGCTGAACACTGAAGCTTTCTTT

J: TRBJ2-1
size: .
D: .
V: TRBV29-1
CDR3: CSVAKGGGSDNEQFF
DNA: TGCAGCGTCGCCAAGGGAGGGGGGTCGGACAATGAGCAGTTCTTC

J: TRBJ2-7
size: few
D: .
V: TRBV28
CDR3: CASSQGFASYEQYF
DNA: TGTGCCAGCAGTCAGGGTTTCGCCTCCTACGAGCAGTACTTC

J: TRBJ2-7
size: .
D: .
V: TRBV11-1
CDR3: CASSPHIDSEQYF
DNA: TGTGCCAGCAGCCCCCACATTGACTCCGAGCAGTACTTC

J: TRBJ2-1
size: .
D: TRBD2
V: TRBV10-3
CDR3: CAISSGSAAMDEQFF
DNA: TGTGCCATCTCGAGCGGGAGCGCTGCGATGGATGAGCAGTTCTTC

J: TRBJ1-2
size: .
D: TRBD1
V: TRBV18
CDR3: CASSPLTGTGGAGGYTF
DNA: TGTGCCAGCTCACCACTCACCGGGACAGGGGGCGCAGGTGGCTACACCTTC

J: TRBJ2-7
size: .
D: .
V: TRBV4-3
CDR3: CASSQYQSGMYEQYF
DNA: TGCGCCAGCAGCCAATATCAGTCAGGGATGTACGAGCAGTACTTC

J: TRBJ2-1
size: .
D: .
V: TRBV4-3
CDR3: CASSQVAGQYNEQFF
DNA: TGCGCCAGCAGCCAAGTAGCGGGACAGTACAATGAGCAGTTCTTC

J: TRBJ2-1
size: .
D: .
V: TRBV7-6
CDR3: CASSAENNEQFF
DNA: TGTGCCAGCAGCGCCGAGAACAATGAGCAGTTCTTC

J: TRBJ1-2
size: .
D: .
V: TRBV15
CDR3: CATSRDRVTGRNGYTF
DNA: TGTGCCACCAGCAGAGATCGGGTTACAGGGCGGAATGGCTACACCTTC

J: TRBJ1-1
size: .
D: .
V: TRBV4-1
CDR3: CASSRLTPGDTEAFF
DNA: TGCGCCAGCAGCCGCCTGACCCCGGGGGACACTGAAGCTTTCTTT

J: TRBJ2-1
size: .
D: TRBD2
V: TRBV18
CDR3: CASSPTSGISYNEQFF
DNA: TGTGCCAGCTCACCGACTAGCGGCATCTCCTACAATGAGCAGTTCTTC

J: TRBJ1-5
size: .
D: .
V: TRBV19
CDR3: CASTKSEGNQPQHF
DNA: TGTGCCAGTACTAAAAGCGAGGGCAATCAGCCCCAGCATTTT

J: TRBJ1-1
size: once
D: TRBD1
V: TRBV11-2
CDR3: CASSPGQGHMNTEAFF
DNA: TGTGCCAGCAGCCCAGGACAGGGTCACATGAACACTGAAGCTTTCTTT

J: TRBJ2-2
size: .
D: .
V: TRBV2
CDR3: CASRDYTGELFF
DNA: TGTGCCAGCAGGGACTACACCGGGGAGCTGTTTTTT

J: TRBJ1-6
size: few
D: TRBD1
V: TRBV19
CDR3: CASSIRTGDSPLHF
DNA: TGTGCCAGTAGTATACGGACAGGAGATTCACCCCTCCACTTT

J: TRBJ1-6
size: .
D: TRBD1
V: TRBV6-1
CDR3: CASSEGTGLSSYNSPLHF
DNA: TGTGCCAGCAGTGAAGGGACAGGCCTCAGCTCCTATAATTCACCCCTCCACTTT

J: TRBJ2-7
size: .
D: TRBD2
V: TRBV2
CDR3: CASKLAGSTYEQYF
DNA: TGTGCCAGCAAGTTAGCGGGGTCAACCTACGAGCAGTACTTC

J: TRBJ1-1
size: .
D: TRBD1
V: TRBV10-3
CDR3: CAISGGQGNTEAFF
DNA: TGTGCCATCAGTGGGGGACAGGGGAACACTGAAGCTTTCTTT

J: TRBJ2-2
size: .
D: .
V: TRBV2
CDR3: CASSEEADTGELFF
DNA: TGTGCCAGCAGTGAGGAGGCGGACACCGGGGAGCTGTTTTTT

J: TRBJ1-5
size: few
D: .
V: TRBV19
CDR3: CASRDSFSNQPQHF
DNA: TGTGCCAGTAGGGACAGTTTCTCTAATCAGCCCCAGCATTTT

J: TRBJ2-7
size: .
D: TRBD2
V: TRBV13
CDR3: CASSSSRLAGDYEQYF
DNA: TGTGCCAGCAGCTCCTCCAGACTAGCGGGAGACTACGAGCAGTACTTC

J: TRBJ2-1
size: .
D: TRBD2
V: TRBV15
CDR3: CATSSSSGGWHEQFF
DNA: TGTGCCACCAGCAGCTCCTCGGGGGGGTGGCATGAGCAGTTCTTC

J: TRBJ2-7
size: few
D: TRBD1
V: TRBV2
CDR3: CASSESVRDRAYEQYF
DNA: TGTGCCAGCAGTGAGTCGGTCCGGGACAGGGCCTACGAGCAGTACTTC

J: TRBJ1-4
size: few
D: TRBD1
V: TRBV9
CDR3: CASSSGQGSEKLFF
DNA: TGTGCCAGCAGCTCGGGACAGGGGAGCGAAAAACTGTTTTTT

J: TRBJ2-3
size: few
D: .
V: TRBV4-2
CDR3: CASSYSGGGSTDTQYF
DNA: TGTGCCAGCAGTTATTCGGGGGGCGGTAGCACAGATACGCAGTATTTT

J: TRBJ2-3
size: .
D: .
V: TRBV15
CDR3: CATSISIGTQYF
DNA: TGTGCCACCAGCATTAGCATAGGTACGCAGTATTTT

J: TRBJ2-5
size: .
D: TRBD2
V: TRBV7-9
CDR3: CASSFGTSGSWETQYF
DNA: TGTGCCAGCAGCTTCGGGACTAGCGGGAGCTGGGAGACCCAGTACTTC

J: TRBJ1-1
size: .
D: .
V: TRBV4-3
CDR3: CASSPEPEVSNTEAFF
DNA: TGCGCCAGCAGCCCAGAACCTGAGGTCTCTAACACTGAAGCTTTCTTT

J: TRBJ2-2
size: .
D: TRBD1
V: TRBV7-3
CDR3: CASSPNRGNTGELFF
DNA: TGTGCCAGCAGCCCAAACAGGGGGAACACCGGGGAGCTGTTTTTT

J: TRBJ2-2
size: .
D: .
V: TRBV5-3
CDR3: CARSLQEENTGELFF
DNA: TGTGCCAGAAGCTTACAGGAAGAGAACACCGGGGAGCTGTTTTTT

J: TRBJ2-7
size: .
D: .
V: TRBV18
CDR3: CASSPYREYEQYF
DNA: TGTGCCAGCTCACCTTACAGGGAGTACGAGCAGTACTTC

J: TRBJ1-2
size: once
D: .
V: TRBV6-1
CDR3: CASTGQGSNYGYTF
DNA: TGTGCCAGCACTGGGCAGGGATCTAACTATGGCTACACCTTC

J: TRBJ2-1
size: .
D: TRBD1
V: TRBV7-9
CDR3: CASSHGDRTIYNEQFF
DNA: TGTGCCAGCAGCCACGGGGACAGGACGATTTACAATGAGCAGTTCTTC

J: TRBJ1-2
size: .
D: .
V: TRBV5-6
CDR3: CASSLAGGNYGYTF
DNA: TGTGCCAGCAGCTTGGCCGGAGGAAACTATGGCTACACCTTC

J: TRBJ1-1
size: .
D: .
V: TRBV9
CDR3: CASSARGAGYTEAFF
DNA: TGTGCCAGCAGCGCCAGGGGCGCAGGGTACACTGAAGCTTTCTTT

J: TRBJ2-5
size: few
D: .
V: TRBV19
CDR3: CASSIRRGKETQYF
DNA: TGTGCCAGTAGTATAAGGCGCGGGAAAGAGACCCAGTACTTC

J: TRBJ2-4
size: .
D: .
V: TRBV7-2
CDR3: CASSTLRGPKNIQYF
DNA: TGTGCCAGCAGCACCCTTAGGGGTCCCAAAAACATTCAGTACTTC

J: TRBJ1-6
size: .
D: .
V: TRBV19
CDR3: CASRPTRSYNSPLHF
DNA: TGTGCCAGTAGGCCAACACGCTCCTATAATTCACCCCTCCACTTT

J: TRBJ2-3
size: .
D: TRBD2
V: TRBV5-1
CDR3: CASSLGLAGETDTQYF
DNA: TGCGCCAGCAGCTTGGGACTAGCGGGGGAGACAGATACGCAGTATTTT

J: TRBJ1-6
size: .
D: .
V: TRBV7-8
CDR3: CASSLLRVHLENSPLHF
DNA: TGTGCCAGCAGCTTGCTCAGGGTACATCTCGAGAATTCACCCCTCCACTTT

J: TRBJ1-6
size: .
D: TRBD1
V: TRBV5-8
CDR3: CASSLVGQRNSPLHF
DNA: TGTGCCAGCAGCTTGGTGGGACAGAGGAATTCACCCCTCCACTTT

J: TRBJ2-3
size: .
D: TRBD1
V: TRBV11-3
CDR3: CASSSRQGATDTQYF
DNA: TGTGCCAGCAGCAGCCGACAGGGGGCCACAGATACGCAGTATTTT

J: TRBJ2-3
size: .
D: .
V: TRBV6-4
CDR3: CASSDQARDTQYF
DNA: TGTGCCAGCAGTGATCAGGCTCGGGATACGCAGTATTTT

J: TRBJ2-2
size: .
D: .
V: TRBV30
CDR3: CAWSSNGGSTGELFF
DNA: TGTGCCTGGAGTAGCAACGGGGGTTCTACCGGGGAGCTGTTTTTT

J: TRBJ1-1
size: once
D: .
V: TRBV30
CDR3: CAWSVHRVYTEAFF
DNA: TGTGCCTGGAGTGTACACAGGGTCTACACTGAAGCTTTCTTT

J: TRBJ2-3
size: .
D: TRBD2
V: TRBV10-3
CDR3: CAISDRLAGGPFDTQYF
DNA: TGTGCCATCAGTGATCGCCTAGCGGGGGGGCCGTTTGATACGCAGTATTTT

J: TRBJ2-5
size: .
D: TRBD1
V: TRBV29-1
CDR3: CSVVRTGRETQYF
DNA: TGCAGCGTTGTTAGGACAGGGCGGGAGACCCAGTACTTC

J: TRBJ2-6
size: .
D: TRBD1
V: TRBV10-3
CDR3: CAISERTGVGANVLTF
DNA: TGTGCCATCAGTGAGAGGACAGGAGTAGGGGCCAACGTCCTGACTTTC

J: TRBJ2-2
size: .
D: TRBD2
V: TRBV5-1
CDR3: CASSLIGLANTGELFF
DNA: TGCGCCAGCAGCTTGATAGGACTAGCGAACACCGGGGAGCTGTTTTTT

J: TRBJ2-2
size: .
D: TRBD2
V: TRBV10-3
CDR3: CATKSRAGGLNTGELFF
DNA: TGTGCCACCAAGAGTAGGGCGGGGGGCCTTAACACCGGGGAGCTGTTTTTT

J: TRBJ1-2
size: .
D: .
V: TRBV19
CDR3: CASSITGTPESGTF
DNA: TGTGCCAGTAGTATAACCGGGACACCCGAGTCGGGAACCTTC